This entry lists 16 T cell receptor beta chains sequenced from one sample in a study of T cells in Graves' hyperthyroidism and ophthalmopathy (dated 2019 in TCRdb). The protocol used for the library was multiplex PCR. Instrument on record: Illumina HiSeq 2000. The TCR beta CDR3 regions were amplified from the RNA transcripts. The TCR CDR3 was subjected to a first round of RT-PCR using the HTBI primer set and the Qiagen OneStep RT-PCR kit. The raw public data were reprocessed by TCRdb itself: fastp quality trimming at Q25, MiXCR clonotype calling, in-frame beta chains only. Every entry covers one CDR3 protein and lists the most common genes and DNA from its rows. The sample table records about 300,000 distinct CDR3 sequences; 25% of these occur just once. Of the sample, around 30% falls within the top ten clones. The source material was blood. The receptors come from a man in his forties with Graves' hyperthyroidism that later progressed to Graves' ophthalmopathy.

This clonotype showed up just a few times. The rearrangement joins TRBV7-2 to TRBJ1-2; no clear D gene. The length of the CDR3 is 14 residues. Trimming took off 3 bases at V and 0 bases at J, with 8 bases between the two ends. Germline CDR1 is SGHTA and CDR2 is FQGNSA. The CDR3 DNA reads TGTGCCAGCAGCTTTCGGTCTCCTAACTATGGCTACACCTTC. Amino acids: CASSFRSPNYGYTF. Looking up the rest from reference TRBV7-2 and TRBJ1-2 gives the full variable domain: GAGVSQSPSNKVTEKGKDVELRCDPISGHTALYWYRQSLGQGLEFLIYFQGNSAPDKSGLPSDRFSAERTGGSVSTLTIQRTQQEDSAVYLCASSFRSPNYGYTFGSGTRLTVV.

This clonotype was seen ten or more times. The CDR3 reads CASSFRGVPGELFF. The CDR3 coding sequence is TGTGCCAGCAGTTTCCGGGGGGTACCCGGGGAGCTGTTTTTT. The J gene is TRBJ2-2, the V gene TRBV28; the match to TRBD2 covers 7 bases. The V gene's germline CDR1 is MDHEN and CDR2 SYDVKM. V shed 3 bases and J 6 bases; nucleotides not matched to a gene: 4. This CDR3 has 14 residues.

CDR3 DNA: TGTGCCAGTACCGAATCACCCGGACTACTGTACGAGCAGTACTTC. It encodes CASTESPGLLYEQYF. The chain has TRBV19 and TRBJ2-7, with D possibly matching TRBD2 (6 bases). This CDR3 is built from 15 residues. Per the germline V gene, CDR1 is LNHDA and CDR2 is SQIVND (reference sequence). The germline V and J ends were trimmed by 7 bases and 4 bases, with 20 bases remaining between them.

This chain links TRBV28 with TRBJ1-5; 9 bases align to TRBD1. The junction had 5 bases not matched to a gene; V was cut back by 6 bases and J by 2 bases. The CDR3 runs to 15 residues. Germline values: CDR1 MDHEN, CDR2 SYDVKM. The CDR3 DNA reads TGTGCCAGCAGGGGACAGGGCGGCGGCAATCAGCCCCAGCATTTT. Protein product: CASRGQGGGNQPQHF.

The chain carries TRBV7-8 and TRBJ2-5; D is possibly TRBD2 (6 bases). The length of the CDR3 is 15 residues. From germline, CDR1 is SGHVS and CDR2 FQNEAQ. V was pared by 5 bases and J by 4 bases, with 17 bases between. For the CDR3, the DNA is TGTGCCAGCAGCCATAAGGAAGGGAGGAGAGAGACCCAGTACTTC. This codes for CASSHKEGRRETQYF.

This clonotype was seen a handful of times. CDR3 loop: CASSQAEPQETQYF. The CDR3 region has the DNA TGTGCCAGCAGTCAAGCGGAGCCCCAAGAGACCCAGTACTTC. V and J are TRBV12-3 or TRBV12-4 and TRBJ2-5; tentative D call: TRBD2 (5 bases). V dropped 5 bases and J dropped 1 base, with 11 bases sitting between them. The CDR3 is 14 residues long.

The J gene is TRBJ2-5, the V gene TRBV6-2 or TRBV6-3, with 12 positions matching TRBD2. J gave up 0 bases and V 4 bases, and 0 bases lay outside the gene matches. This CDR3 comprises 15 residues. Looked up from germline, CDR1 is MNHEY and CDR2 is SVGEGT. DNA for the CDR3: TGTGCCAGCAGTTGGACTAGCGGGGACCAAGAGACCCAGTACTTC. Amino acids: CASSWTSGDQETQYF.

This clonotype was detected many times. The chain carries TRBV25-1 and TRBJ1-1; tentatively, D is TRBD1 (6 bases). CDR3 size: 15 residues. Trimming took off 5 bases at V and 5 bases at J, with 18 bases between the two ends. Germline V gene sequence: CDR1 MGHDK, CDR2 SYGVNS. In DNA form, the CDR3 reads TGTGCCAGCAGTAAGGTTGGGGGCCCCGGTACTGAAGCTTTCTTT. Translating gives CASSKVGGPGTEAFF.

Many counts were recorded for this clonotype. The chain links TRBV12-3 or TRBV12-4 to TRBJ1-5; no reliable D call. The CDR3 is 12 residues long. The V end was cut by 3 bases, the J end by 10 bases, with 10 bases between. In DNA, the CDR3 is TGTGCCAGCAGTTTCGGAGCAGGTCCCCAGCATTTT. This encodes CASSFGAGPQHF.

This clonotype was found many times. The V gene is TRBV5-1, the J gene TRBJ2-7; no reliable D call. The V end was cut by 0 bases, the J end by 0 bases, with 7 bases between. The germline CDR1 and CDR2 sequences are SGHRS and YFSETQ. CDR3 length equals 14 residues. This CDR3 is CASSLDWNSYEQYF. For the CDR3, the DNA is TGCGCCAGCAGCTTGGACTGGAACTCCTACGAGCAGTACTTC.

The rearrangement joins TRBV19 to TRBJ2-2; 8 nucleotides match TRBD2. The trim removed 8 bases at V and 0 bases at J, leaving 17 bases unmatched. The CDR3 sequence is 19 residues long. Germline lookup yields CDR1 LNHDA and CDR2 SQIVND (reference sequence). CDR3 sequence (DNA): TGTGCCAGTTGCACGGCCGGGACTAGGCGACCCTCGAACACCGGGGAGCTGTTTTTT. Protein: CASCTAGTRRPSNTGELFF.

V gene TRBV20-1 combines with J gene TRBJ2-5; no clear D gene. Between the trimmed V and J ends, which lost 2 bases and 2 bases, there was a span of 18 bases. Germline loops: CDR1 DFQATT, CDR2 SNEGSKA (reference sequence). The CDR3 consists of 16 residues. CDR3 residues: CSARPHMAGQQETQYF. The CDR3 nucleotides read TGCAGTGCTAGACCTCATATGGCAGGTCAACAAGAGACCCAGTACTTC.

This clonotype was observed many times. V gene TRBV5-1 combines with J gene TRBJ2-2; TRBD1 matches at 9 bases. The CDR3 spans 14 residues. V was clipped by 2 bases and J by 6 bases; unmatched bases: 2. Germline CDR1 is SGHRS and CDR2 is YFSETQ. This CDR3 is CASSLQGAAGELFF. CDR3 DNA: TGCGCCAGCAGCTTACAGGGGGCAGCCGGGGAGCTGTTTTTT. The full variable domain, in which reference TRBV5-1 and TRBJ2-2 provide the parts outside the CDR3, is KAGVTQTPRYLIKTRGQQVTLSCSPISGHRSVSWYQQTPGQGLQFLFEYFSETQRNKGNFPGRFSGRQFSNSRSEMNVSTLELGDSALYLCASSLQGAAGELFFGEGSRLTVL.

This clonotype was picked up many times. J is TRBJ1-5 and V is TRBV19, with TRBD1 as a possible D gene (5 bases). In germline, CDR1 is LNHDA, CDR2 SQIVND (reference sequence). The CDR3 runs to 15 residues. Trimming took off 7 bases at V and 0 bases at J, with 13 bases between the two ends. CDR3 nucleotides: TGTGCCAGTACCCTTGACAGAAGTAGCAATCAGCCCCAGCATTTT. Its protein product is CASTLDRSSNQPQHF.

CDR3 in amino acids: CASSYLIGEAAGTIETQYF. In DNA form, the CDR3 reads TGTGCCAGCAGTTATCTTATAGGGGAGGCCGCCGGGACGATAGAGACCCAGTACTTC. The V call is TRBV6-5, the J call TRBJ2-5, with TRBD2 as a possible D gene (6 bases). V lost 3 bases, J lost 4 bases, and 27 bases lay in between. Germline V gene sequence: CDR1 MNHEY, CDR2 SVGAGI. CDR3 length: 19 residues.

This clonotype occurred many times. CDR3 amino acids: CASSSAGDLNEQYF. In DNA, the CDR3 is TGTGCCAGCAGCTCGGCCGGGGACTTAAACGAGCAGTACTTC. V gene TRBV3-1 combines with J gene TRBJ2-7; the D gene is possibly TRBD2 (6 bases). V was shortened by 5 bases and J by 5 bases, with 16 bases between the two germline ends. The CDR3 loop spans 14 amino acids. Germline-derived CDR1 and CDR2 are LGHDT and YNNKEL (reference sequence).